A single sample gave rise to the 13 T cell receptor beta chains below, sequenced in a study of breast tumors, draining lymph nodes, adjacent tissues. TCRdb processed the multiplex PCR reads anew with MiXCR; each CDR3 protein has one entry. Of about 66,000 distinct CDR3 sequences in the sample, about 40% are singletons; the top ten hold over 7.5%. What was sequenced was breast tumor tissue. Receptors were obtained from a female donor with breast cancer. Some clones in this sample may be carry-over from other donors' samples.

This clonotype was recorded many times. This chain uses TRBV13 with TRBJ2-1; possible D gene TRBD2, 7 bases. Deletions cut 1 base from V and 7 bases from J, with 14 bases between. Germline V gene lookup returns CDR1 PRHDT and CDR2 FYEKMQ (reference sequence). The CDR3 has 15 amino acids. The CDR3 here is CASSLEIGGANEQFF. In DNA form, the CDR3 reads TGTGCCAGCAGCTTAGAGATAGGGGGGGCTAATGAGCAGTTCTTC.

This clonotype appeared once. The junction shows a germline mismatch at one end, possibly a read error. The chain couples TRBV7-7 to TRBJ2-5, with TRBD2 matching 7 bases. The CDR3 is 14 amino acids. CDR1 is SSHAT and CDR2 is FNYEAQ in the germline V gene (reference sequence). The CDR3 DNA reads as TGTGCTAGCAGCTTAGGGCTCGGGGGGGAGACCCAGTACTTC. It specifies CASSLGLGGETQYF. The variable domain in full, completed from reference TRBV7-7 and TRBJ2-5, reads GAGVSQSPRYKVTKRGQDVTLRCDPISSHATLYWYQQALGQGPEFLTYFNYEAQPDKSGLPSDRFSAERPEGSISTLTIQRTEQRDSAMYRCASSLGLGGETQYFGPGTRLLVL.

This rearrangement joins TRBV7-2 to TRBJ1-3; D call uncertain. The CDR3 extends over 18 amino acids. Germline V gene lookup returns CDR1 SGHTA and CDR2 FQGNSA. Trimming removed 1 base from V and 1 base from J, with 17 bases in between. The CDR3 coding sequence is TGTGCCAGCAGCTTAGAACGTCCCGACGGACTTTCTGGAAACACCATATATTTT. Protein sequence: CASSLERPDGLSGNTIYF. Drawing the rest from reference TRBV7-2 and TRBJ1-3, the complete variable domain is GAGVSQSPSNKVTEKGKDVELRCDPISGHTALYWYRQSLGQGLEFLIYFQGNSAPDKSGLPSDRFSAERTGGSVSTLTIQRTQQEDSAVYLCASSLERPDGLSGNTIYFGEGSWLTVV.

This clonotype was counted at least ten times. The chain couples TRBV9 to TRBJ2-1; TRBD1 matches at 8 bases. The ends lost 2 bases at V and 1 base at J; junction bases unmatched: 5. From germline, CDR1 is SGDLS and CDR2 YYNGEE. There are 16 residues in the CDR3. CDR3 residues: CASSVAGGASYNEQFF. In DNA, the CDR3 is TGTGCCAGCAGCGTGGCAGGGGGCGCGTCCTACAATGAGCAGTTCTTC.

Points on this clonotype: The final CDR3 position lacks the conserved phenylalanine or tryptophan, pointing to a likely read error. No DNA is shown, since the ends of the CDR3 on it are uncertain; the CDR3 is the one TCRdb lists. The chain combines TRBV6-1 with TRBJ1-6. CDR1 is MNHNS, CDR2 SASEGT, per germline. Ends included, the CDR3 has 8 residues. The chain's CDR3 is CASSSPTS.

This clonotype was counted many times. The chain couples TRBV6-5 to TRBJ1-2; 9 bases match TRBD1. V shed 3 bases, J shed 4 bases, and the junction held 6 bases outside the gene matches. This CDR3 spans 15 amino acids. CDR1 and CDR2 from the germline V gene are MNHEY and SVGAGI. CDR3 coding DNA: TGTGCCAGCAGTTATCCGGGACAGGGATTCTATGGCTACACCTTC. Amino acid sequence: CASSYPGQGFYGYTF.

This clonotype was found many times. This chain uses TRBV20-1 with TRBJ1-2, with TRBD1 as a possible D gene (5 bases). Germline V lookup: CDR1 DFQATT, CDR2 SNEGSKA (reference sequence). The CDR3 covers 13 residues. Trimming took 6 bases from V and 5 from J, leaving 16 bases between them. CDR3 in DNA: TGCAGTGCCTCGAATGGGGGAAGGTATGGCTACACCTTC. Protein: CSASNGGRYGYTF.

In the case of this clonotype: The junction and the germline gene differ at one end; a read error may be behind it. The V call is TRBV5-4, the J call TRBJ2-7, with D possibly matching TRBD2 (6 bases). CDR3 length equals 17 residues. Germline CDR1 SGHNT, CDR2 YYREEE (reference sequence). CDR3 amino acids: CASSQDRAGRHASEGHF. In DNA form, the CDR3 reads TGTGCCAGCAGCCAAGATCGGGCGGGACGGCACGCTTCCGAGGGGCACTTC.

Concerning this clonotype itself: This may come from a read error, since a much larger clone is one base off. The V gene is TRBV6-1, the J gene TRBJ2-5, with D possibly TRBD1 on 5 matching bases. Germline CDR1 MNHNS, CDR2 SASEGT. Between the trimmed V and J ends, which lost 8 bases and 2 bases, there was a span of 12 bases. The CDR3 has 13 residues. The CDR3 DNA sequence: TGTGCCAGCCGACAACAGGAACAAGAGACCCAGTACTTC. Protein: CASRQQEQETQYF.

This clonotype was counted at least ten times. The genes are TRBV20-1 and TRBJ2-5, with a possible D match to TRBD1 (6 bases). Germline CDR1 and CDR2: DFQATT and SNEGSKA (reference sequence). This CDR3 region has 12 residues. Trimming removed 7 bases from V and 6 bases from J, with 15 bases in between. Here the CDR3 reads CSVSDSLKTQYF. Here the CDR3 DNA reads TGCAGTGTCTCGGACAGCCTAAAGACCCAGTACTTC.

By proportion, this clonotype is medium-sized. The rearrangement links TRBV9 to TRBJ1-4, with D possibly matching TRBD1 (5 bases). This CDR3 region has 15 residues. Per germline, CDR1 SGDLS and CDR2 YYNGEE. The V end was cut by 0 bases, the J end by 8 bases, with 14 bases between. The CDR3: CASSVEGTYGEKLFF. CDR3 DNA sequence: TGTGCCAGCAGCGTAGAAGGGACGTACGGAGAAAAACTGTTTTTT.

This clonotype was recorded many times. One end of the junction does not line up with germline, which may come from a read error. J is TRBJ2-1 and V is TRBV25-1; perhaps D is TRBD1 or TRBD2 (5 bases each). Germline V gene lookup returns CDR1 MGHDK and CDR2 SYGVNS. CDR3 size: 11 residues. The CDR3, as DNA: TGTGCCAGCAGTGAAGGGGGAACAAGGGGCTTC. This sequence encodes CASSEGGTRGF.

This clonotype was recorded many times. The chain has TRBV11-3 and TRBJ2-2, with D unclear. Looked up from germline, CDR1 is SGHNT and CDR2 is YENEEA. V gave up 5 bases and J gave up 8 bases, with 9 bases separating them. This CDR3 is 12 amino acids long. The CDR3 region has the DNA TGTGCCAGCAGCCCCGGTTCTGGGGAGCTGTTTTTT. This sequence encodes CASSPGSGELFF.